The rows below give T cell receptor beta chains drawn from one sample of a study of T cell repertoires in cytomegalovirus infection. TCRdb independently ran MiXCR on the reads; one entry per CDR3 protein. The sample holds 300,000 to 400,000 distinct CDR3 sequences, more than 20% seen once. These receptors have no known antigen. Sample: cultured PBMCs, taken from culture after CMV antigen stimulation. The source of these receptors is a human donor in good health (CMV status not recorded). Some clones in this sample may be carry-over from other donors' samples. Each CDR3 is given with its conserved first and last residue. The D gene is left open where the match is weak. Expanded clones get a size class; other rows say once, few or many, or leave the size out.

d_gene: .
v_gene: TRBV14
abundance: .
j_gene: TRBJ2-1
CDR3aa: CASSQVDGFNNEQFF
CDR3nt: TGTGCCAGCAGCCAAGTAGATGGCTTCAACAATGAGCAGTTCTTC

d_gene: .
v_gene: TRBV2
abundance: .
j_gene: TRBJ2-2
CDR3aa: CASRYRDTGELFF
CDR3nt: TGTGCCAGCAGATACAGGGACACCGGGGAGCTGTTTTTT

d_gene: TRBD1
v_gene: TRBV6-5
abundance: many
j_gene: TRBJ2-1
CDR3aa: CASSYSDRGRNEQFF
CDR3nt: TGTGCCAGCAGTTACTCGGACAGGGGGCGGAATGAGCAGTTCTTC

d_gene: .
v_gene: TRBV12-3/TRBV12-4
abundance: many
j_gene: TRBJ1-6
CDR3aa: CASSFGGSLTPLHF
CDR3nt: TGTGCCAGCAGTTTCGGTGGCAGTCTAACACCCCTCCACTTT

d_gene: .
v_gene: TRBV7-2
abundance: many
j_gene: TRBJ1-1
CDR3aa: CASSLRRDTEAFF
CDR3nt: TGTGCCAGCAGCTTAAGAAGGGACACTGAAGCTTTCTTT

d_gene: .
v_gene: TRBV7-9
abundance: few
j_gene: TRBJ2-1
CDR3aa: CASSPTDSYNEQFF
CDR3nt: TGTGCCAGCAGCCCGACAGATTCCTACAATGAGCAGTTCTTC

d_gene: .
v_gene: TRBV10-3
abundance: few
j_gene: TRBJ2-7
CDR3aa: CAISELRGYEQYF
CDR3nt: TGTGCCATCAGTGAGCTCAGGGGTTACGAGCAGTACTTC

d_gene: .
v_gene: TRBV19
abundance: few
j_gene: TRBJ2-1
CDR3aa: CASTMAGSYNEQFF
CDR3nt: TGTGCCAGTACTATGGCAGGGTCCTACAATGAGCAGTTCTTC

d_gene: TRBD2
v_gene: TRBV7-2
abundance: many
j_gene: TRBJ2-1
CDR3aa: CASRGLAGGNEQFF
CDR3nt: TGTGCCAGCCGAGGACTAGCGGGAGGTAATGAGCAGTTCTTC

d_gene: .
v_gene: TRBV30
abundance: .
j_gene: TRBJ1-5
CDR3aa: CAWQHQMGNQPQHF
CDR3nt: TGTGCCTGGCAACACCAAATGGGCAATCAGCCCCAGCATTTT

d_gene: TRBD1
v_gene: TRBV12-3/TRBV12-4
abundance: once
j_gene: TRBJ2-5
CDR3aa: CASSDTGGEETQYF
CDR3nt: TGTGCCAGCAGCGATACAGGGGGAGAGGAGACCCAGTACTTC

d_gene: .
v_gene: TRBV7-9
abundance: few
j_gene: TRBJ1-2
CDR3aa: CASSLAPWGLSNYGYTF
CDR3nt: TGTGCCAGCAGCTTAGCGCCTTGGGGACTCTCTAACTATGGCTACACCTTC

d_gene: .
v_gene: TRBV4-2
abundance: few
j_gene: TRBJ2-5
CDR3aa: CASSQDPRQETQYF
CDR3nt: TGTGCCAGCAGCCAAGACCCTCGGCAAGAGACCCAGTACTTC

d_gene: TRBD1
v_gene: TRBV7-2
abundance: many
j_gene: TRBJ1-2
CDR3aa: CASSWGQGRGYGYTF
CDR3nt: TGTGCCAGCAGCTGGGGACAGGGCCGGGGCTATGGCTACACCTTC

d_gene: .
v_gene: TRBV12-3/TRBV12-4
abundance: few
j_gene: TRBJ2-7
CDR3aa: CASSGIHGEQYF
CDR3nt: TGTGCCAGCAGTGGAATACATGGCGAGCAGTACTTC

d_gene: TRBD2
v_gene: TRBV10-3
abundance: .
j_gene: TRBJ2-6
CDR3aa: CAISTGTRISGANVLTF
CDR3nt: TGTGCCATCAGCACCGGGACTAGAATCTCTGGGGCCAACGTCCTGACTTTC

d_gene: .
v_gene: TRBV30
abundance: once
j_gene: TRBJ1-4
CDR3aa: CAWSPDTRSGKLFF
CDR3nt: TGTGCCTGGAGCCCGGACACTCGTTCGGGAAAACTGTTTTTT

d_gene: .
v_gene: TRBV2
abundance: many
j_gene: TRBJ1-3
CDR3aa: CASKRQGISGNTIYF
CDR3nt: TGTGCCAGCAAACGGCAGGGGATCTCTGGAAACACCATATATTTT

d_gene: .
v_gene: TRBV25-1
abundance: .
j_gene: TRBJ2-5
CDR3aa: CASSEIGRGQGYQETQYF
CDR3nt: TGTGCCAGCAGTGAAATAGGTCGTGGGCAGGGGTACCAAGAGACCCAGTACTTC

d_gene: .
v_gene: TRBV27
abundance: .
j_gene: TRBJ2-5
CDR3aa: CASSHGGGETQYF
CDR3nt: TGTGCCAGCAGTCACGGGGGTGGAGAGACCCAGTACTTC

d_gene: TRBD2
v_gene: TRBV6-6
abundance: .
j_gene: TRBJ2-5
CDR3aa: CASSYPAGVEETQYF
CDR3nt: TGTGCCAGCAGTTATCCAGCGGGAGTGGAGGAGACCCAGTACTTC

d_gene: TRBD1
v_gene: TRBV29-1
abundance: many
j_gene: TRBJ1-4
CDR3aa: CSARTGGGKLFF
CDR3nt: TGCAGCGCCCGGACAGGGGGCGGTAAACTGTTTTTT

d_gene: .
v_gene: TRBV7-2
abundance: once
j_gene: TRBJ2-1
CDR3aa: CASSFVYLPEQFF
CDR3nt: TGTGCCAGCAGCTTCGTCTACCTACCTGAGCAGTTCTTC

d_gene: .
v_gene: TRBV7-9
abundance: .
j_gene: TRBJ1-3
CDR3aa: CASSLSSGTSGNTIYF
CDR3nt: TGTGCCAGCAGCCTTAGCTCAGGGACCTCTGGAAACACCATATATTTT

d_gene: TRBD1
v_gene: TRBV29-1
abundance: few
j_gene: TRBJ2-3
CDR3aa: CSVEDHRGHRADTQYF
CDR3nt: TGCAGCGTTGAAGACCACAGGGGGCATAGGGCAGATACGCAGTATTTT

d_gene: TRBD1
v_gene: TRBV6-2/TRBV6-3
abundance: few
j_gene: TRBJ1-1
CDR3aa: CASSRQGENTEAFF
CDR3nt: TGTGCCAGCAGCCGACAGGGGGAGAACACTGAAGCTTTCTTT

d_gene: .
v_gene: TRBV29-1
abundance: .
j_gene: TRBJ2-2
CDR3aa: CSVGQGTNTGELFF
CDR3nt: TGCAGCGTTGGTCAGGGGACGAACACCGGGGAGCTGTTTTTT

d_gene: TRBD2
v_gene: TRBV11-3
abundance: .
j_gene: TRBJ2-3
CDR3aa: CASSSSPTSRRTDTQYF
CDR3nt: TGTGCCAGCAGCTCTTCGCCGACTAGCAGACGCACAGATACGCAGTATTTT

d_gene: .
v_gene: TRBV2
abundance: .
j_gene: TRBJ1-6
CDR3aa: CASRTGQLRTLHF
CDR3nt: TGTGCCAGCAGAACTGGACAGTTAAGGACCCTCCACTTT

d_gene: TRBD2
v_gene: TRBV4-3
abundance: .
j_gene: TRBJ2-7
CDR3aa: CASSQLGLAAEQYF
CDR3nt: TGCGCCAGCAGCCAGCTCGGACTAGCGGCTGAGCAGTACTTC

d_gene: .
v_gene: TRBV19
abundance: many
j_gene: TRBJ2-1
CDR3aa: CASSPGIHRGEQFF
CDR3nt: TGTGCCAGTAGTCCGGGGATACATCGCGGTGAGCAGTTCTTC

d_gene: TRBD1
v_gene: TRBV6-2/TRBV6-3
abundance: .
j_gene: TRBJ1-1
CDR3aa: CASSSDRGGREAFF
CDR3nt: TGTGCCAGCAGTTCTGACAGGGGGGGAAGGGAAGCTTTCTTT

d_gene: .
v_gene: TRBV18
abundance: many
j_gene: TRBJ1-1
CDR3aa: CASSPLSQNTEAFF
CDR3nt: TGTGCCAGCTCACCACTCTCGCAGAACACTGAAGCTTTCTTT

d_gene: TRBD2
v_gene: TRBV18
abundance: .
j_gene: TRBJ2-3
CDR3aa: CASSSLAGDTDTQYF
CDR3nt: TGTGCCAGCTCTTCCCTAGCGGGTGACACAGATACGCAGTATTTT

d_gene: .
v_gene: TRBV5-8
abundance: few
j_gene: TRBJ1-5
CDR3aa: CASSRHIRGRQPQHF
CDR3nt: TGTGCCAGCAGCCGGCACATAAGGGGTCGTCAGCCCCAGCATTTT

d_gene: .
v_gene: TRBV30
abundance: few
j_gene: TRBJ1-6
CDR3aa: CAWTKGFPYNSPLHF
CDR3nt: TGTGCCTGGACGAAAGGTTTCCCTTATAATTCACCCCTCCACTTT

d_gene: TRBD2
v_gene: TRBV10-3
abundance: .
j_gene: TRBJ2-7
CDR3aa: CAISTSGDFYEQYF
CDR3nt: TGTGCCATCAGTACTAGCGGGGACTTCTACGAGCAGTACTTC

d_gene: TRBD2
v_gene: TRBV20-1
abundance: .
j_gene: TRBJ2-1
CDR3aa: CSARDRSGVYNEQFF
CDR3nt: TGCAGTGCTAGAGATAGAAGCGGGGTCTACAATGAGCAGTTCTTC

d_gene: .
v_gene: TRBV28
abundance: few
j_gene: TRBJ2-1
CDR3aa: CASSLILYNEQFF
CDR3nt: TGTGCCAGCAGTTTAATATTGTACAATGAGCAGTTCTTC